The clone carrying this T cell receptor (beta chain) has more than one count but fewer than ten. Its antigen is still unknown. These data belong to a study of human T cells and chemical hapten exposure. Across the study: Sensitization involved placing 2% DPC onto a 2 cm by 2 cm region of upper inner arm skin. Scalp application of diphenylcyclopropenone was performed weekly in patients across the entire approximately 23-week study. Overall study findings and caveats: Expanded TCR sets contained significantly more large CDR3 similarity clusters than controls.

Original handling: A per-sample median of roughly 96,000 TCRs was observed, with counts ranging from roughly 20,000 to 700,000. TCRdb recomputed calls from the RACE reads with MiXCR, one row per CDR3 protein. It is TCRdb's table, rather than the study itself, that gives the V and J calls and clone size. Of 74,000 or so distinct CDR3 sequences in the sample, approximately 10% are singletons; the top ten hold 1.1% to 1.5%. The time point was: patch test 1, 2 weeks after DPC sensitization. As to treatment: therapeutic diphenylcyclopropenone sensitization with weekly scalp DPC. Germline V CDR1 and CDR2: SGHRS, YFSETQ. This CDR3 region has 13 residues. After removal of 7 bases from V and 6 bases from J, the junction contained 7 bases not matched to a gene.

The chain has TRBV5-1 and TRBJ2-7, with TRBD1 identical over 10 bases. The sequence was obtained from a woman aged 50 to 65 with alopecia areata. Some clones in this sample may be carry-over from other donors' samples. The input for sequencing was whole blood, taken in connection with sensitization to the hapten diphenylcyclopropenone (DPC). CDR3 loop: CASAGTGAFEQYF. DNA for the CDR3: TGCGCCAGCGCCGGGACAGGGGCCTTCGAGCAGTACTTC.